This TCR beta chain was recovered during a study of T cells in Graves' hyperthyroidism and ophthalmopathy. Turning to the study itself: Peripheral blood was collected at initial diagnosis, before any treatment.

The CDR3 regions of TCR beta were amplified from RNA transcripts. HTBI primers were used for first-round RT-PCR of the TCR CDR3. TCRdb re-called the multiplex PCR reads through MiXCR, storing one row per CDR3 protein. The data hold hundreds of thousands of distinct CDR3 sequences, with around 15% observed a single time. CDR1 SQVTM and CDR2 ANQGSEA come from the germline V gene. Trimming took off 4 bases at V and 6 bases at J, with 15 bases between the two ends. The CDR3 runs to 13 residues. The study excluded patients with uncontrolled infection, other autoimmune disease, pregnancy or lactation. Thyroid ultrasound and orbital computed tomography, with clinical symptoms and serum thyroxine and TRAb, informed diagnoses. The PBMCs had their origin in 10 ml of fresh peripheral blood.

This TCR was recovered from a woman aged 18-29 years with Graves' hyperthyroidism. The chain combines TRBV29-1 with TRBJ1-1; unclear D gene. The sample taken for sequencing was blood. CDR3 loop: CSVARRLTPEAFF. CDR3 DNA sequence: TGCAGCGTTGCCCGCCGCCTCACCCCTGAAGCTTTCTTT.